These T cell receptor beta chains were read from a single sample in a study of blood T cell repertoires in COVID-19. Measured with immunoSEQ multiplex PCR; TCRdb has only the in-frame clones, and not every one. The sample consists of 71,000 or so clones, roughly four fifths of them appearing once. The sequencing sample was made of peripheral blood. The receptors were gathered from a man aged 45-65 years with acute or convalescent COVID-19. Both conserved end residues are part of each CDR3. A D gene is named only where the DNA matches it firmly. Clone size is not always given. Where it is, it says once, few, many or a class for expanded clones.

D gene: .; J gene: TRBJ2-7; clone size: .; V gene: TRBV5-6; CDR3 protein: CASSLVGAAYEQYF; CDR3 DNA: TGTGCCAGCAGCTTGGTGGGGGCCGCCTACGAGCAGTACTTC
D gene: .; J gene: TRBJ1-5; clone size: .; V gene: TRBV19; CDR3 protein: CASSAAGPGNQPQHF; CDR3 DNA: TGTGCCAGTAGTGCGGCAGGGCCTGGCAATCAGCCCCAGCATTTT
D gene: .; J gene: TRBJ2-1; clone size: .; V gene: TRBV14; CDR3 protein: CASSPPVGRSSYNEQFF; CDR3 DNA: TGTGCCAGCAGCCCCCCCGTGGGGCGGAGCTCCTACAATGAGCAGTTCTTC
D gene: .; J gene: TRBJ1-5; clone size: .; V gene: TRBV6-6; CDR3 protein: CASSYSMSWGGQPQHF; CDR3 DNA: TGTGCCAGCAGTTACTCGATGAGCTGGGGGGGCCAGCCCCAGCATTTT
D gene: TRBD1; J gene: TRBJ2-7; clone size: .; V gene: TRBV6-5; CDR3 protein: CASRSPGQTHYEQYF; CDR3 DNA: TGTGCCAGCAGGTCACCGGGACAGACCCACTACGAGCAGTACTTC
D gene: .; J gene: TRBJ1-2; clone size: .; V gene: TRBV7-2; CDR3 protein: CASSSHDSNYGYTF; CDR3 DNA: TGTGCCAGCAGCTCCCATGACAGTAACTATGGCTACACCTTC
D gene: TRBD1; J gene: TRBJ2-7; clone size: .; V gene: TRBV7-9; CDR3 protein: CASSLKQGGNYEQYF; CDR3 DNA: TGTGCCAGCAGCTTAAAACAGGGGGGCAACTACGAGCAGTACTTC
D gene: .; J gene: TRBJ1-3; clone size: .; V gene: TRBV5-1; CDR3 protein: CASSPMGRGSGNTIYF; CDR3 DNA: TGCGCCAGCAGCCCAATGGGCAGGGGATCAGGAAACACCATATATTTT
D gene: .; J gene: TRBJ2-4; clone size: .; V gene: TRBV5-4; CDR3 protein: CASSFGQSAKNIQYF; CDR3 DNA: TGTGCCAGCAGCTTTGGACAGAGTGCTAAAAACATTCAGTACTTC
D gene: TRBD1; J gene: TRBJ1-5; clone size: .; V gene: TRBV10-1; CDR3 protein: CASSEDRGWSVSNQPQHF; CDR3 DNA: TGCGCCAGCAGTGAGGACAGGGGTTGGAGTGTGAGCAATCAGCCCCAGCATTTT
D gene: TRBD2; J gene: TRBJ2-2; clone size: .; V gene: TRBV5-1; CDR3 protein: CASSLLAGGNTGELFF; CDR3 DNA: TGCGCCAGCAGCTTACTAGCGGGAGGAAACACCGGGGAGCTGTTTTTT
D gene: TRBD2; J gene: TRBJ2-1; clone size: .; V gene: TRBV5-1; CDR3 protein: CASSLLAAYNEQFF; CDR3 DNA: TGCGCCAGCAGCTTACTAGCGGCCTACAATGAGCAGTTCTTC
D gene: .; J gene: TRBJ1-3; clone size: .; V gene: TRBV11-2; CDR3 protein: CASSSRRAKTLTIYF; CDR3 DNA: TGTGCCAGCAGCTCGAGGCGGGCCAAGACACTCACCATATATTTT
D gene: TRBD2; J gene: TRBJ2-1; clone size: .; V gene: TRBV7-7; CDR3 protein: CASRSRAGGPLFF; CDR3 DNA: TGTGCCAGCAGGTCCCGGGCGGGAGGGCCACTGTTCTTC
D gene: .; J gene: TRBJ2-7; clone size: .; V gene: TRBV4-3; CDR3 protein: CASSQVTGSYSGQYF; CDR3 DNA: TGCGCCAGCAGCCAAGTCACAGGTAGTTACAGTGGGCAGTACTTC
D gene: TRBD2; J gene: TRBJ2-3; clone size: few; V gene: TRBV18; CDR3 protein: CASSVAGLQDTQYF; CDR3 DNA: TGTGCCAGCTCCGTAGCGGGACTACAAGATACGCAGTATTTT
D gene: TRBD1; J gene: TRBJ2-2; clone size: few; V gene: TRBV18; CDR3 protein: CASSPRQGALPGELFF; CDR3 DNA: TGTGCCAGCTCACCCAGACAGGGGGCGCTTCCCGGGGAGCTGTTTTTT
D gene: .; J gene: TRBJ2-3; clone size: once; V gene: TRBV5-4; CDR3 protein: CASSLALGRGLYADTQYF; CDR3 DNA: TGTGCCAGCAGCTTGGCCTTGGGGCGGGGCTTGTATGCAGATACGCAGTATTTT
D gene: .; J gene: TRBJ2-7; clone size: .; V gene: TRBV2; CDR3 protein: CASSEGRAIYEQYF; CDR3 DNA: TGTGCCAGCAGTGAAGGCAGGGCTATTTACGAGCAGTACTTC
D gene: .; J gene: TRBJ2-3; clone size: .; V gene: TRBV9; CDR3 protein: CASSVGTIGDTQYF; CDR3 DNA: TGTGCCAGCAGCGTAGGTACTATTGGAGATACGCAGTATTTT
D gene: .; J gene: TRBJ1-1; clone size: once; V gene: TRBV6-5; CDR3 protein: CASSYSIPVNTEAFF; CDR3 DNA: TGTGCCAGCAGTTACTCGATCCCAGTAAACACTGAAGCTTTCTTT
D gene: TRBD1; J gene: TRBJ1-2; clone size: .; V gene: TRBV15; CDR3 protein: CATSSDGTGSNYGYTF; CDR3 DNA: TGTGCCACCAGCAGCGACGGGACAGGAAGTAACTATGGCTACACCTTC
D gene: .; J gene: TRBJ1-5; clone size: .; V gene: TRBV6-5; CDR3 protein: CASSYSTGGNQPQHF; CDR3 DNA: TGTGCCAGCAGTTACTCGACCGGAGGCAATCAGCCCCAGCATTTT
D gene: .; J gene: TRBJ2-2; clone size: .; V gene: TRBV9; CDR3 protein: CASSVEGWGRAGELFF; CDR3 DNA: TGTGCCAGCAGCGTAGAGGGGTGGGGGCGCGCCGGGGAGCTGTTTTTT
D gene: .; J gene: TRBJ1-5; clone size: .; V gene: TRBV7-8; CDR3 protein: CASSERGGNQPQHF; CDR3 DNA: TGTGCCAGCAGCGAACGGGGGGGCAATCAGCCCCAGCATTTT
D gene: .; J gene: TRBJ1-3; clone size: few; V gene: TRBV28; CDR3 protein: CASTHGGGYSGNTIYF; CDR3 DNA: TGTGCCAGCACCCACGGCGGGGGGTACTCTGGAAACACCATATATTTT
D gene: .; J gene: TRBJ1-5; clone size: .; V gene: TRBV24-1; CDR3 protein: CATSDTGNSNQPQHF; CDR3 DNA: TGTGCCACCAGTGATACAGGGAATAGCAATCAGCCCCAGCATTTT
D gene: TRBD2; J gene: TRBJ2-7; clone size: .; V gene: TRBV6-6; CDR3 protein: CASTKSPGTSVYEQYF; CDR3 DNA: TGTGCCAGCACCAAGAGCCCCGGGACTAGCGTCTACGAGCAGTACTTC
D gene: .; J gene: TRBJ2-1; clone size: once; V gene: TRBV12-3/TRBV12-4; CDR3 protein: CASSFNSYNEQFF; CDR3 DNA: TGTGCCAGCAGTTTCAACAGCTACAATGAGCAGTTCTTC
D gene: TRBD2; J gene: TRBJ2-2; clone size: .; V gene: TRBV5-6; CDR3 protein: CASSSAGGPFSNTGELFF; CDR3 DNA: TGTGCCAGCAGCTCAGCGGGGGGCCCTTTTTCGAACACCGGGGAGCTGTTTTTT
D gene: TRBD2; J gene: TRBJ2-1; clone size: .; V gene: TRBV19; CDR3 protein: CASSMGLGTNNEQFF; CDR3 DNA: TGTGCCAGTAGTATGGGCCTAGGGACTAACAATGAGCAGTTCTTC
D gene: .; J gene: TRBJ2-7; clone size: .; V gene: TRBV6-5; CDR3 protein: CASSLNGAAYEQYF; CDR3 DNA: TGTGCCAGCAGTTTAAACGGAGCCGCCTACGAGCAGTACTTC
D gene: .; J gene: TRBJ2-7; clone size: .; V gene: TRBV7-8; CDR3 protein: CASSLVQGSSYEQYF; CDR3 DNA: TGTGCCAGCAGCTTAGTACAGGGAAGCTCCTACGAGCAGTACTTC
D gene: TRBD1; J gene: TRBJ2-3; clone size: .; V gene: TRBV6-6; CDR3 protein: CASSLGQGGTDTQYF; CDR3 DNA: TGTGCCAGCAGTTTGGGACAGGGAGGCACAGATACGCAGTATTTT
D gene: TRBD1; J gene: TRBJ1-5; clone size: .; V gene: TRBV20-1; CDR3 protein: CSASDGTGNSNQPQHF; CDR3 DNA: TGCAGTGCTAGTGACGGGACAGGGAATAGCAATCAGCCCCAGCATTTT
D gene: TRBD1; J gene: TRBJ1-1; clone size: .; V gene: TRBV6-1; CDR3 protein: CASSETPQGAVTEAFF; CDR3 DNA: TGTGCCAGCAGTGAAACCCCCCAGGGGGCCGTCACTGAAGCTTTCTTT
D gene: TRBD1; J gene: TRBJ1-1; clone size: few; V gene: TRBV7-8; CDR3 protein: CASSLSTGGRWNTEAFF; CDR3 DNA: TGTGCCAGCAGCTTATCAACAGGGGGCAGGTGGAACACTGAAGCTTTCTTT
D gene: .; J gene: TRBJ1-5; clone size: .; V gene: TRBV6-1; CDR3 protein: CASSERWQVGNQPQHF; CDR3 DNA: TGTGCCAGCAGTGAAAGATGGCAGGTCGGCAATCAGCCCCAGCATTTT
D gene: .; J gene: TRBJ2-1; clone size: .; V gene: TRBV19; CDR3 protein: CASSIGSRRVVGNEQFF; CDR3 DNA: TGTGCCAGTAGTATAGGAAGTCGGCGGGTTGTGGGCAATGAGCAGTTCTTC
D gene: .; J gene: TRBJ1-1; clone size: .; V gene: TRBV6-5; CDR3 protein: CASSYNDRMNTEAFF; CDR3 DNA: TGTGCCAGCAGTTACAACGACAGGATGAACACTGAAGCTTTCTTT
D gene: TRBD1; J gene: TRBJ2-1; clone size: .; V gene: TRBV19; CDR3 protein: CASSMNRGPGEQFF; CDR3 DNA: TGTGCCAGTAGTATGAACAGGGGGCCTGGTGAGCAGTTCTTC
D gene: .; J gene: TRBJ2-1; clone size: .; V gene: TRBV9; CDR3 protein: CASSPRDSYNEQFF; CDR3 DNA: TGTGCCAGCAGCCCGCGGGACTCCTACAATGAGCAGTTCTTC
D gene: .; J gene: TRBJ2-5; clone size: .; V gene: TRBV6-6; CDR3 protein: CASRALDSYQETQYF; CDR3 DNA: TGTGCCAGCAGGGCGCTGGACAGTTACCAAGAGACCCAGTACTTC
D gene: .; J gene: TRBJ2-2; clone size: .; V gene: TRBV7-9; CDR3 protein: CASSWRSNTGELFF; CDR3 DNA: TGTGCCAGCAGCTGGCGGAGCAACACCGGGGAGCTGTTTTTT
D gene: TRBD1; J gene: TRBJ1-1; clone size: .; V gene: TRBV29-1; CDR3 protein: CSVEDRQRGLGTEAFF; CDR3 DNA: TGCAGCGTTGAAGATCGTCAAAGGGGGCTGGGGACTGAAGCTTTCTTT
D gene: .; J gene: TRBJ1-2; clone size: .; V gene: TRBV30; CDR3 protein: CAWRDLRGQGSYGYTF; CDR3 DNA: TGTGCCTGGAGGGACTTAAGAGGGCAGGGGAGCTATGGCTACACCTTC
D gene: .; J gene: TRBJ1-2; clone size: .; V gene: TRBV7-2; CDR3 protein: CASTPMTASYGYTF; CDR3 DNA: TGTGCCAGCACACCGATGACAGCATCCTATGGCTACACCTTC
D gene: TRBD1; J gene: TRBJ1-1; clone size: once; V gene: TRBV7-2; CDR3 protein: CASSFAGQGNTEAFF; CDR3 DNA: TGTGCCAGCAGCTTTGCGGGACAGGGAAACACTGAAGCTTTCTTT
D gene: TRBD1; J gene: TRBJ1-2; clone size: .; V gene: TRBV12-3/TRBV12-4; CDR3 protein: CASRTGGGYTF; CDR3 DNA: TGTGCCAGCAGAACAGGGGGTGGCTACACCTTC
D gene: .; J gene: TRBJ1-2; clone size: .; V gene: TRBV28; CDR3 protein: CASKTTGNLHGYTF; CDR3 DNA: TGTGCCAGCAAAACAACCGGGAACCTCCATGGCTACACCTTC
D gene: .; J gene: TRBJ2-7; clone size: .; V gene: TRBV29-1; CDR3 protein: CSAWGGAGYEQYF; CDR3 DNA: TGCAGCGCCTGGGGGGGGGCCGGTTACGAGCAGTACTTC
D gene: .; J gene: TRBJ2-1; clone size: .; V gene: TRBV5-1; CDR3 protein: CASSLAGQIYRSYNEQFF; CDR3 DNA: TGCGCCAGCAGCTTGGCCGGACAGATATATCGCTCCTACAATGAGCAGTTCTTC
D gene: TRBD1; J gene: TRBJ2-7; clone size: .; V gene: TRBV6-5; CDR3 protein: CASRLRDRYEQYF; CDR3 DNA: TGTGCCAGCCGCCTTCGGGACAGGTACGAGCAGTACTTC
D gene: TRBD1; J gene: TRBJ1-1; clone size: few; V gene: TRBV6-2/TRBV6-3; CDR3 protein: CASSSYRGAGTEAFF; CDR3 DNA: TGTGCCAGCAGTTCATACAGGGGGGCAGGCACTGAAGCTTTCTTT
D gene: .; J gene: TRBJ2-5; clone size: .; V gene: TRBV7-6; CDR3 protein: CASSLALLQETQYF; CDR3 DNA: TGTGCCAGCAGCTTAGCCCTCCTCCAAGAGACCCAGTACTTC